One and the same sample provided the 20 T cell receptor beta chains below, sequenced in a study of beta chain features in type 1 diabetes. Study-wide results and caveats: In every one of the four CD4+ subsets, TCRB CDR3s were moderately but significantly shorter in Type 1 diabetes patients.

Antigens of these TCRs are unknown. Expressed TCRB transcripts were sequenced after all isolated RNA was converted to cDNA. Only in-frame clones appear in the TCRdb table, and some are missing; sequencing was by immunoSEQ multiplex PCR. The data contain tens of thousands of clones, about 66% of them seen just once; the ten biggest clones take up around 2.1%. Sequenced material: Tregs from blood. Receptor source: a woman between 18 and 29 years old with type 1 diabetes.

The chain has TRBV9 and TRBJ2-7; a possible D gene is TRBD2 (5 bases). V gave up 4 bases and J gave up 2 bases, with 13 bases separating them. Germline values: CDR1 SGDLS, CDR2 YYNGEE. This CDR3 has 14 amino acids. The CDR3 region has the DNA TGTGCCAGCAGCCTCGCCGGGATCCCCTACGAGCAGTACTTC. Translating gives CASSLAGIPYEQYF.

The V call is TRBV9, the J call TRBJ2-3; D is perhaps TRBD2 (5 bases). Germline CDR1 is SGDLS and CDR2 is YYNGEE. V was clipped by 0 bases and J by 1 base, with 6 bases between them. CDR3 length: 14 amino acids. The CDR3 nucleotides read TGTGCCAGCAGCGTAGTCGGGGGCACAGATACGCAGTATTTT. Residues: CASSVVGGTDTQYF.

V gene TRBV19 combines with J gene TRBJ2-3, with TRBD2 matching 8 bases. V dropped 4 bases and J dropped 2; count of bases not matched to a gene: 5. Per the germline V gene, CDR1 is LNHDA and CDR2 is SQIVND (reference sequence). The CDR3 runs 15 residues. CDR3 sequence: CASSKVSGATDTQYF. In nucleotides, the CDR3 is TGTGCCAGTAGTAAGGTTAGCGGGGCCACAGATACGCAGTATTTT.

The chain is built from TRBV23-1 and TRBJ1-5, with 8 bases that match TRBD1. TRBV23-1 is an ORF, and what it does is uncertain. V gave up 3 bases and J gave up 6 bases; unmatched junction bases: 7. The CDR3 spans 15 residues. DNA for the CDR3: TGCGCCAGCAGTCAGAAAGGACAGGGAAGTCAGCCCCAGCATTTT. It is translated as CASSQKGQGSQPQHF.

Here the CDR3 DNA reads TGTGCCAGCAGCCGACCTTCCGGGACAGGGCTCTATGGCTACACCTTC. This translates into CASSRPSGTGLYGYTF. The chain is built from TRBV7-9 and TRBJ1-2; 9 positions match TRBD1. The V segment lost 5 bases and the J segment 4 bases; nucleotides outside the gene matches: 11. Germline V gene lookup returns CDR1 SEHNR and CDR2 FQNEAQ (reference sequence). This CDR3 region has 16 residues.

This chain connects TRBV7-2 to TRBJ2-7; 13 bases are shared with TRBD2. The CDR3 length is 15 residues. V was pared by 5 bases and J by 2 bases, with 3 bases of the junction left unmatched. Germline assignment: CDR1 SGHTA and CDR2 FQGNSA. This chain's CDR3 is CASSVTSGGAYEQYF. The CDR3 DNA reads as TGTGCCAGCAGCGTTACTAGCGGGGGGGCCTACGAGCAGTACTTC.

The genes are TRBV19 and TRBJ1-5; 12 bases are a match to TRBD1. CDR1 is LNHDA, CDR2 SQIVND, per germline (reference sequence). The CDR3 has 15 amino acids. The junction had 3 bases not matched to a gene; V was cut back by 8 bases and J by 1 base. The CDR3 DNA is TGTGCCAGTCGGGACAGGGGGCACAGCAATCAGCCCCAGCATTTT. Protein product: CASRDRGHSNQPQHF. Full variable domain (missing parts from reference TRBV19 and TRBJ1-5): DGGITQSPKYLFRKEGQNVTLSCEQNLNHDAMYWYRQDPGQGLRLIYYSQIVNDFQKGDIAEGYSVSREKKESFPLTVTSAQKNPTAFYLCASRDRGHSNQPQHFGDGTRLSIL.

This clone was picked up one time. This chain uses TRBV11-3 with TRBJ2-3, with TRBD1 matching over 8 bases. This CDR3 has 13 residues. Germline CDR1 and CDR2: SGHNT and YENEEA. The V and J ends lost 10 bases and 6 bases, in that order; junction bases with no gene match: 9. The CDR3 sequence: CATRKGQADTQYF. Written as DNA, the CDR3 is TGTGCCACGAGGAAGGGACAGGCCGATACGCAGTATTTT.

V is TRBV7-2 and J is TRBJ1-4; maybe TRBD1 (6 bases). This CDR3 contains 14 residues. Looked up from germline, CDR1 is SGHTA and CDR2 is FQGNSA. Trimming took off 2 bases at V and 7 bases at J, with 11 bases between the two ends. The CDR3 is CASSLRGAGEKLFF. Written as DNA, the CDR3 is TGTGCCAGCAGCTTACGGGGGGCAGGTGAAAAACTGTTTTTT.

Only a few counts were recorded for this clone. V and J are TRBV5-1 and TRBJ2-3; no firm D call. Trimming pared 0 bases from V and 2 bases from J, leaving 10 bases between. Germline V CDR1 and CDR2: SGHRS, YFSETQ. This CDR3 has 15 amino acids. CDR3 protein: CASSLGARPTDTQYF. The CDR3 bases are TGCGCCAGCAGCTTGGGGGCCAGACCCACAGATACGCAGTATTTT.

This clone was recorded only once. J is TRBJ2-5 and V is TRBV5-4; 9 bases are a match to TRBD2. Germline lookup yields CDR1 SGHNT and CDR2 YYREEE (reference sequence). The CDR3 has 14 amino acids. With 4 bases clipped from V and 1 base from J, the junction kept 2 bases outside the gene matches. In DNA form, the CDR3 reads TGTGCCAGCAGCCTGGGACTAGCCCAAGAGACCCAGTACTTC. Residues: CASSLGLAQETQYF.

CDR3 DNA: TGTGCCTGGAGCCCGTGGGCAGGGAATTCACCCCTCCACTTT. The encoded protein is CAWSPWAGNSPLHF. The chain recombines TRBV30 with TRBJ1-6, with D perhaps matching TRBD1 (5 bases). V lost 3 bases and J lost 7, with 13 bases in between. This CDR3 contains 14 residues. Germline CDR1 and CDR2: GTSNPN and SVGIG (reference sequence).

This clone showed up just a few times. The V and J genes are TRBV10-3 and TRBJ2-3; D remains ambiguous. This CDR3 is 14 amino acids long. V gave up 6 bases and J gave up 2 bases, with 12 bases separating them. The V gene's germline CDR1 is ENHRY and CDR2 SYGVKD. CDR3 nucleotides: TGTGCCATCAGCTCCCTGTGGGCCACAGATACGCAGTATTTT. Translating it yields CAISSLWATDTQYF.

This clone was detected a few times. The chain is built from TRBV7-2 and TRBJ2-2; D not certain. V was trimmed by 5 bases and J by 4 bases, leaving 8 bases between them. The length of the CDR3 is 13 residues. Germline V gene sequence: CDR1 SGHTA, CDR2 FQGNSA. CDR3 sequence reads: CASSPRRTGELFF. In DNA form, the CDR3 reads TGTGCCAGCAGCCCTCGTCGCACCGGGGAGCTGTTTTTT.

This chain joins TRBV10-3 and TRBJ1-5; TRBD1 is a possible D gene (5 bases). V was shortened by 0 bases and J by 6 bases, with 15 bases between the two germline ends. This CDR3 region has 16 residues. CDR1 and CDR2 (germline): ENHRY, SYGVKD. For the CDR3, the DNA is TGTGCCATCAGTGAGTCGCCGGGGGGGGTCGGTCAGCCCCAGCATTTT. Protein sequence: CAISESPGGVGQPQHF.

The J gene is TRBJ1-2, the V gene TRBV5-1; 8 bases line up with TRBD1. Per the germline V gene, CDR1 is SGHRS and CDR2 is YFSETQ. V shed 7 bases and J 4 bases; nucleotides not matched to a gene: 9. The CDR3 length is 14 residues. For the CDR3, the DNA is TGCGCCAGCTCGATAGGGGGACAGGCCTATGGCTACACCTTC. This encodes CASSIGGQAYGYTF.

This clone occurred a few times. The CDR3 DNA follows: TGTGCCAGCAGCTTGGCCGGGACAGGGAAAAGTGGCTACACCTTC. Protein: CASSLAGTGKSGYTF. The rearrangement joins TRBV5-4 to TRBJ1-2, with 9 positions matching TRBD1. Per germline, CDR1 SGHNT and CDR2 YYREEE (reference sequence). The CDR3 runs 15 residues. V was clipped by 0 bases and J by 7 bases; unmatched bases: 7.

This chain uses TRBV7-2 with TRBJ2-5; 8 bases are a match to TRBD1. The J call may be mistaken, given a closer DNA end match to TRBJ2-7. This CDR3 contains 15 residues. The V gene's germline CDR1 is SGHTA and CDR2 FQGNSA. The CDR3 DNA sequence: TGTGCCAGCAGCCCGCGGACAGGGCTAAATTACGAGCAGTACTTC. This sequence encodes CASSPRTGLNYEQYF.

The chain uses TRBV7-9 and TRBJ2-3; no firm D call. CDR1 is SEHNR and CDR2 is FQNEAQ in the germline V gene (reference sequence). The CDR3 consists of 14 residues. The V and J ends lost 3 bases and 0 bases respectively, with 7 bases between them. Here the CDR3 reads CASSFVRSTDTQYF. The CDR3 DNA is TGTGCCAGCAGCTTCGTCAGGAGCACAGATACGCAGTATTTT.

This chain connects TRBV6-5 to TRBJ2-7; TRBD2 matches at 8 bases. The CDR3 has 14 residues. From germline, CDR1 is MNHEY and CDR2 SVGAGI. J gave up 4 bases and V 6 bases, and 8 bases lay outside the gene matches. CDR3 nucleotides: TGTGCCAGCAGGCGACTAGCGTTCGAATACGAGCAGTACTTC. It encodes CASRRLAFEYEQYF.